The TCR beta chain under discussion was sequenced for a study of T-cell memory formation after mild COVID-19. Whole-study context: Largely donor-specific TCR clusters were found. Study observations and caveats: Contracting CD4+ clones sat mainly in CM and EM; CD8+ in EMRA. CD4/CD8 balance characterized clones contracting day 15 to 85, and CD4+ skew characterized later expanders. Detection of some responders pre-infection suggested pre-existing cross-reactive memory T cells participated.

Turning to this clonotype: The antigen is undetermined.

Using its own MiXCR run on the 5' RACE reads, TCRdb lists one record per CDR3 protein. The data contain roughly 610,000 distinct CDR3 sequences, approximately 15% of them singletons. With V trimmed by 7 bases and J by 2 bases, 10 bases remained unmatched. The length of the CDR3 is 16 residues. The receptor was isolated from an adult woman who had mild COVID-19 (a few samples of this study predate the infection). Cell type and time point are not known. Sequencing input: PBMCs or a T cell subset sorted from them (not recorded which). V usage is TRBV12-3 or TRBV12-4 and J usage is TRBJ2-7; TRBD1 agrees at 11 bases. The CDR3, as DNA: TGTGCCAGCACCCTCTGGGACAGGGGGGGAACCTACGAGCAGTACTTC. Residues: CASTLWDRGGTYEQYF.